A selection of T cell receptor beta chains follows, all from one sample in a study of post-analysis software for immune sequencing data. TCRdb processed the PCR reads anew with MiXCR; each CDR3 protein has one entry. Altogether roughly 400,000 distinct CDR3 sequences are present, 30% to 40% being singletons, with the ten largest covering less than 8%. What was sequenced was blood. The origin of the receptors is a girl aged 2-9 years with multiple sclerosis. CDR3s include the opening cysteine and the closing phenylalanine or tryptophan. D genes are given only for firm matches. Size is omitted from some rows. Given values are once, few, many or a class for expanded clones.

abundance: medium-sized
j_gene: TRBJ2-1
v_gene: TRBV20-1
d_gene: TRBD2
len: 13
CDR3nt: TGCAGTGCTCCCCGGACTAGCAGGAATGAGCAGTTCTTC
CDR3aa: CSAPRTSRNEQFF

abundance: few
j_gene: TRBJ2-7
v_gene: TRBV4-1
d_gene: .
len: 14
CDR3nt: TGCGCCAGCAGCCAAGCGCCAGGCCCGCACGAGCAGTACTTC
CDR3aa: CASSQAPGPHEQYF

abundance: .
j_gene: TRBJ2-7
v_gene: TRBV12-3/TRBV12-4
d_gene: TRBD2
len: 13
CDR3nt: TGTGCCAGCACCGTAGCGGGACCCTACGAGCAGTACTTC
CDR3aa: CASTVAGPYEQYF

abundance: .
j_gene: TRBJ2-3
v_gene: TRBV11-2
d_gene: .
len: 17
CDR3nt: TGTGCCAGCAGCTTACGCCAACAGGGTTGGACCACAGATACGCAGTATTTT
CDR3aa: CASSLRQQGWTTDTQYF

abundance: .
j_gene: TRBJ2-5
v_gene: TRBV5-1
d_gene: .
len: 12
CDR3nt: TGCGCCAGCAGCTCCTTCCGAGAGACCCAGTACTTC
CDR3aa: CASSSFRETQYF

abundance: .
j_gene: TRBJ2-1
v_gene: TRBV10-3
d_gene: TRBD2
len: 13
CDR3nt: TGTGCCATCAGTGGGGAGGGCCGGAATGAGCAGTTCTTC
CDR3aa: CAISGEGRNEQFF

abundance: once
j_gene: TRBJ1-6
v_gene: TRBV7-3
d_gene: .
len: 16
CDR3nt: TGTGCCAGCAGCTTAAGAGGAGGTGACTATAATTCACCCCTCCACTTT
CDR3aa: CASSLRGGDYNSPLHF

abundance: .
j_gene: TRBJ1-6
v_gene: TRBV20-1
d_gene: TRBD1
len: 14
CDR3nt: TGCAGTGCTATGGACAGGCGCTATAATTCACCCCTCCACTTT
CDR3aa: CSAMDRRYNSPLHF

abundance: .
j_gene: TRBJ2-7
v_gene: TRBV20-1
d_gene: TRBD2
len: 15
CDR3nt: TGCAGTGCTAGTGGGCTAGCGGGAGGAGGATACGAGCAGTACTTC
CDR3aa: CSASGLAGGGYEQYF

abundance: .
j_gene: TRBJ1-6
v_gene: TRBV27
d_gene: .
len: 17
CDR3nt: TGTGCCAGCAAGAGGGCGACCCCCAGCTCCTATAATTCACCCCTCCACTTT
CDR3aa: CASKRATPSSYNSPLHF

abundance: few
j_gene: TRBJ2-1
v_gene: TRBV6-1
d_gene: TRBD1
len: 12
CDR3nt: TGTGCCATACGGGACAGAGGGGATGAGCAGTTCTTC
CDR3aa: CAIRDRGDEQFF

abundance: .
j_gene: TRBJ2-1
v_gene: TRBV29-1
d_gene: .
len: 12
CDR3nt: TGCAGCGTTGAAGCGTCCGCCCTGGCGCAGTTCTTC
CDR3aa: CSVEASALAQFF

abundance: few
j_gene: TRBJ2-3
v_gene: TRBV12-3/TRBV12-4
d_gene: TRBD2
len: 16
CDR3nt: TGTGCCAGCAGTTCTTCCGAGACTAGCGGGAAGGATACGCAGTATTTT
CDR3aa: CASSSSETSGKDTQYF

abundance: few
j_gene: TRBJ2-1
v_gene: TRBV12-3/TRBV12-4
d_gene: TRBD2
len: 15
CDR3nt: TGTGCCAGCAGTTTATCACCTAGCGGGGTCGATGAGCAGTTCTTC
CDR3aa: CASSLSPSGVDEQFF

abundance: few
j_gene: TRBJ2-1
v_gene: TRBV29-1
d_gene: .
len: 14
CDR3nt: TGCAGTTATGGGTGGCGGATATCCTACAATGAGCAGTTCTTC
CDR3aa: CSYGWRISYNEQFF

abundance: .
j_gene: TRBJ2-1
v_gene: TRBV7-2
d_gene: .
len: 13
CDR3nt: TGTGCCAGCAGCCCCTTTTCGGGGTGGGAGCAGTTCTTC
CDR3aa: CASSPFSGWEQFF

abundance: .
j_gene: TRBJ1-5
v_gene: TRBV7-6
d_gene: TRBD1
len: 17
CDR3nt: TGTGCCAGCAGCGTGGGACAGGGAGTATATAGCAATCAGCCCCAGCATTTT
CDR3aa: CASSVGQGVYSNQPQHF

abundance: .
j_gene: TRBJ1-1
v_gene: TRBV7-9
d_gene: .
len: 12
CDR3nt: TGTGCCAGCGTCAGGGAGAACACTGAAGCTTTCTTT
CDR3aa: CASVRENTEAFF

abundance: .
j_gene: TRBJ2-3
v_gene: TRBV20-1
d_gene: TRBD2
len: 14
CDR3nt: TGCAGTGCTAGTTCTAGCGGGGGTTCAGATACGCAGTATTTT
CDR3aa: CSASSSGGSDTQYF

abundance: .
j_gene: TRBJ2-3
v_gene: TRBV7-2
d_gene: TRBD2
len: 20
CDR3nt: TGTGCCAGCAGCTCCTTATATTTGCCTCTAGCGGGAGTCGGCACAGATACGCAGTATTTT
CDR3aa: CASSSLYLPLAGVGTDTQYF

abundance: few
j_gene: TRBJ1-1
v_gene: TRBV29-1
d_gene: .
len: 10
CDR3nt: TGCAGCGTTAATTCATTTGAAGCTTTCTTT
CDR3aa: CSVNSFEAFF

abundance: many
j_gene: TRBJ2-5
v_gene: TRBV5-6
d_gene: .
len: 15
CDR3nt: TGTGCCAGCAGCGACGGACAGACCCTACAAGAGACCCAGTACTTC
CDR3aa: CASSDGQTLQETQYF

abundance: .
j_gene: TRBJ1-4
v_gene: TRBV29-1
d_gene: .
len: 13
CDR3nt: TGCAGCGGACAGGATGCAACTAATGAAAAACTGTTTTTT
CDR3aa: CSGQDATNEKLFF

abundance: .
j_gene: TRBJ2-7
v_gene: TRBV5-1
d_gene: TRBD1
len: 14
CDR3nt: TGCGCCAGCAGCTTCGTCGACAGGGGATACGAGCAGTACTTC
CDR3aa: CASSFVDRGYEQYF

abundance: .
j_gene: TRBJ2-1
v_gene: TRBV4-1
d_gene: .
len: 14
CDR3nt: TGCGCCAGCAGCCATCACGGGTCCTACAATGAGCAGTTCTTC
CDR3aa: CASSHHGSYNEQFF

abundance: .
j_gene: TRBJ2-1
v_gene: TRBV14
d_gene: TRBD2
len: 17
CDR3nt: TGTGCCAGCAGCCAATGGGGACTAGCGGACTCCTACAATGAGCAGTTCTTC
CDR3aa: CASSQWGLADSYNEQFF

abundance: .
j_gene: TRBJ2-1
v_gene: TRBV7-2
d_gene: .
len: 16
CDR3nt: TGTGCCAGCAGCTACCCAGAGGGTGGGCGGTACAATGAGCAGTTCTTC
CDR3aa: CASSYPEGGRYNEQFF

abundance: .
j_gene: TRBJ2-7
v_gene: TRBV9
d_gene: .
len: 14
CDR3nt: TGTGCCAGCAGCGTAGGGGAAACTATCTACGAGCAGTACTTC
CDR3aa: CASSVGETIYEQYF